A few counts support the clone carrying this T cell receptor (beta chain). The record originates from a study of T cells in Graves' hyperthyroidism and ophthalmopathy. Researchers barred patients who had uncontrolled infection, other autoimmune disease, pregnancy or lactation. Fresh peripheral blood, 10 ml, yielded the PBMCs. Amplification targeted TCR beta CDR3 regions from RNA transcripts. A first-round RT-PCR of the TCR CDR3 used the HTBI primer set. MiXCR, run by TCRdb on the multiplex PCR reads, gives a single entry per CDR3 protein. This table holds approximately 350,000 distinct CDR3 sequences, roughly 15% found once. Looked up from germline, CDR1 is LGHDT and CDR2 is YNNKEL (reference sequence). The CDR3 consists of 16 residues. V was pared by 2 bases and J by 3 bases, with 6 bases of the junction left unmatched.

The sequence was collected from a woman between 55 and 75 years old with Graves' ophthalmopathy. The chain is built from TRBV3-1 and TRBJ2-7; 11 bases align to TRBD2. What was sequenced was blood. In DNA form, the CDR3 reads TGTGCCAGCAGCCAATGGGGCCTAGCGGGAGGCTACGAGCAGTACTTC. Translating it yields CASSQWGLAGGYEQYF.